This T cell receptor beta chain was identified during a study of blood T cell repertoires in COVID-19. Sequencing used immunoSEQ multiplex PCR; TCRdb keeps in-frame clones, though not all of them. There are over 100,000 clones in the sample; around 84% occur only once, and roughly 7.9% lies in the top ten. V was trimmed by 6 bases and J by 2 bases, leaving 11 bases between them. Germline CDR1 reads LNHDA; CDR2 reads SQIVND (reference sequence). CDR3 size: 13 residues. The source material was peripheral blood. This clonotype was sampled from a woman aged 80 or over with active or convalescent COVID-19. The J gene is TRBJ2-7, the V gene TRBV19; D unresolved. The CDR3 reads CASSQSVTYEQYF. CDR3 DNA sequence: TGTGCCAGTAGCCAATCAGTCACCTACGAGCAGTACTTC.